This note documents a single TCR beta chain sequence. No antigen is known for it. These data belong to a study of shared clonotypes between healthy human individuals. Trimming took off 5 bases at V and 4 bases at J, with 11 bases between the two ends. The CDR3 runs to 13 residues. Germline CDR1 reads SGHNT; CDR2 reads YENEEA. Study results and caveats: What naive subsets generally showed was a larger estimated richness than memory subsets showed. Against clonotypes common to all four donors, non-shared ones had lower generation probabilities.

Every immunoSEQ plate was one replicate of a subset's evenly spread DNA. TCRdb's table, derived via immunoSEQ multiplex PCR, lists solely in-frame clones and lacks some. The sample shows hundreds of thousands of clones, 70% to 75% of them seen only once. This receptor was taken from a man aged 30-40 years in good health. The V call is TRBV11-3, the J call TRBJ1-1; D might be TRBD1 (6 bases). The specimen was memory CD4+ T cells sorted from blood. As for subset: CD45RA-negative fraction. CDR3 bases: TGTGCCAGCAGCCGGGGGCAGGGCACTGAAGCTTTCTTT. Protein sequence: CASSRGQGTEAFF.